Listed here is a single T cell receptor (beta chain). The data were produced by immunoSEQ multiplex PCR, yet TCRdb's version contains in-frame clones alone and is incomplete. The table has around 370,000 clones, 96% seen once. The CDR3 consists of 13 residues. CDR1 MGHDK and CDR2 SYGVNS come from the germline V gene. The sample belongs to a study of shared clonotypes between healthy human individuals. The J gene is TRBJ2-1, the V gene TRBV25-1; D is perhaps TRBD2 (6 bases). Input material: memory CD8+ T cells sorted from blood. Subset here: CD45RO+ cells pooled with CCR7-negative TemRA cells. The clonotype comes from a man younger than 45 in good health. The CDR3: CGSTASGDNEQFF. CDR3 nucleotides: TGTGGCTCAACGGCTTCGGGGGACAATGAGCAGTTCTTC.